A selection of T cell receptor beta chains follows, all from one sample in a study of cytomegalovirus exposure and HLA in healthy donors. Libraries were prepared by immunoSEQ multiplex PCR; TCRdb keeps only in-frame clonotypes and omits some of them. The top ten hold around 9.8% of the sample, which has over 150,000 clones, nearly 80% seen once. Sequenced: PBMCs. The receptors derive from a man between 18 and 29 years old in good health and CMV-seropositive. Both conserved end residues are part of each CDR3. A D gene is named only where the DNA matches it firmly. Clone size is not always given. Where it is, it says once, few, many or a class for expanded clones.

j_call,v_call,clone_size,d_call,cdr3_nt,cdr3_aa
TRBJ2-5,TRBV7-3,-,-,TGTGCCAGCAGCTTAACGGGCAGGGGAGATGGAGGCACGACCCAGTACTTC,CASSLTGRGDGGTTQYF
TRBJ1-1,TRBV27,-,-,TGTGCCAGCTTCCGAGGGGGGGCCACTGAAGCTTTCTTT,CASFRGGATEAFF
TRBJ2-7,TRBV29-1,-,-,TGCAGCGTTGAAGAGTCCGTGGCCTCCGAGCAGTACTTC,CSVEESVASEQYF
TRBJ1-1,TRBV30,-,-,TGTGCCTGGACGGTGGGGCAGGGGAACACTGAAGCTTTCTTT,CAWTVGQGNTEAFF
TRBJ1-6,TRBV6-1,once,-,TGTGCCAGCAGTGAAGTCGGGAGCTATAATTCACCCCTCCACTTT,CASSEVGSYNSPLHF
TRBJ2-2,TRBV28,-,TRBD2,TGTGCCACCCAAACTAGCGGGGGGGAGAACACCGGGGAGCTGTTTTTT,CATQTSGGENTGELFF
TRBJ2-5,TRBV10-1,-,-,TGCGCCAGCAGTGAGTCGTGGACTACCGGGGAGACCCAGTACTTC,CASSESWTTGETQYF
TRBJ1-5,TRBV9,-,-,TGTGCCAGCAGCGTTTCTGAGGGTTGGAATCAGCCCCAGCATTTT,CASSVSEGWNQPQHF
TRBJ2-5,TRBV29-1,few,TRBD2,TGCAGCGTTGATAATAGCGGGGCAGGAGAGACCCAGTACTTC,CSVDNSGAGETQYF
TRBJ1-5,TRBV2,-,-,TGTGCCAGCAGTGACGGGAAGCGGCAGCCCCAGCATTTT,CASSDGKRQPQHF
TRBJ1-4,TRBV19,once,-,TGTGCCAGTAGTACCGTTGACAGAACTAATGAAAAACTGTTTTTT,CASSTVDRTNEKLFF
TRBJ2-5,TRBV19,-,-,TGTGCCAGTAGTATTCAGGGGCGGGAGGAGACCCAGTACTTC,CASSIQGREETQYF
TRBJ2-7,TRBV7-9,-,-,TGTTCCGGTGGGGCTACCAGCGAGCAGTACTTC,CSGGATSEQYF
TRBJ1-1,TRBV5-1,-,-,TGCGCCAGCAGCTTGTATGGCAGGGTTTTAACTGAAGCTTTCTTT,CASSLYGRVLTEAFF
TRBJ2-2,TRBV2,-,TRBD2,TGTGCCAGCACCCCAACTAGCGTTCACACCGGGGAGCTGTTTTTT,CASTPTSVHTGELFF
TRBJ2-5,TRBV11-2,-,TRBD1,TGTGCCAGCAGCTTAGGGACAGGGCGGACCCAGTACTTC,CASSLGTGRTQYF
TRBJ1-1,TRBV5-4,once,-,TGTGCCAGCAGCTATCAGGGCGCTGAAGCTTTCTTT,CASSYQGAEAFF
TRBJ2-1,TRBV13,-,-,TGTGCCAGCAGCGTCGAACGGGGGGCAGGCCCCTCCTACAATGAGCAGTTCTTC,CASSVERGAGPSYNEQFF
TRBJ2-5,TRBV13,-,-,TGTGCCAGCAGCTTAGCGGCAGGGGAAGAGACCCAGTACTTC,CASSLAAGEETQYF
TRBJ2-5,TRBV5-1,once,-,TGCGCCAGCAGCTTGGAGACAGGTCGGGCCCAGTACTTC,CASSLETGRAQYF
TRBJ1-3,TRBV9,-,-,TGTGCCAGCAGCCGGGCACCAGGGGAGCTTCTCTCTGGAAACACCATATATTTT,CASSRAPGELLSGNTIYF
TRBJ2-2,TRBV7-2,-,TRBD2,TGTGCCAGCAGCTTAGCGAGGGCTAGCGGGAGGGCCCGGGAGCTGTTTTTT,CASSLARASGRARELFF
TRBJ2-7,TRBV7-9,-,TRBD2,TGTTCCAGCAGCTCCATGGGCGGCGGGAGGGCTTGGTACGAGCAGTACTTC,CSSSSMGGGRAWYEQYF
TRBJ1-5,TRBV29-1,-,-,TGCAGCGCCTCGGACAGATTCGCTCAGCCCCAGCATTTT,CSASDRFAQPQHF
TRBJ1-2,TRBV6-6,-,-,TGTGCCAGCAGTTATTTTAGCAGGGGTGACTATGGCTACACCTTC,CASSYFSRGDYGYTF
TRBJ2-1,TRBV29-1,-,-,TGCAGCGTTAACCCGAGCTCCTACAATGAGCAGTTCTTC,CSVNPSSYNEQFF
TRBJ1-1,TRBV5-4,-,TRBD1,TGTGCCAGCAGCCGAGACAGGGGTGGGGAGCAAGCTGAAGCTTTCTTT,CASSRDRGGEQAEAFF
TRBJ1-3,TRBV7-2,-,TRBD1,TGTGCCAGCAGCGCCCGACAGGGGTCCTCTGGAAACACCATATATTTT,CASSARQGSSGNTIYF
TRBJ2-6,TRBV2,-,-,TGTGCCAGCAGTGAGGGGCAGCTCTACTCTGGGGCCAACGTCCTGACTTTC,CASSEGQLYSGANVLTF
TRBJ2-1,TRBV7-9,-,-,TGTGCCAGCAGCCGCCGGGAAGAGCAGTTCTTC,CASSRREEQFF
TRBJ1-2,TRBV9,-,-,TGTGCCAGCAGCGTAGTTGTGTCTTGGGGGCAGGGCGATGGCTACACCTTC,CASSVVVSWGQGDGYTF
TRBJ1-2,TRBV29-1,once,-,TGCAGCGCCGGGGAACAACAAAGTACAAATAACTATGGCTACACCTTC,CSAGEQQSTNNYGYTF
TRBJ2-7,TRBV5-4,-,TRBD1,TGTGCCAGCAGCTTGGCTGGGACAGAAGGATACGAGCAGTACTTC,CASSLAGTEGYEQYF
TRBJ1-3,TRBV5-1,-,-,TGCGCCAGCAGCTTGGACGTCGGTTCGCGTGGAAACACCATATATTTT,CASSLDVGSRGNTIYF
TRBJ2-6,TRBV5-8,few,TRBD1,TGTGCCAGCAGCCCCCCCGGGACAGCTTTCTCTGGGGCCAACGTCCTGACTTTC,CASSPPGTAFSGANVLTF
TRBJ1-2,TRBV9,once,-,TGTGCCAGCAGCGTAGACACCAACTATGGCTACACCTTC,CASSVDTNYGYTF
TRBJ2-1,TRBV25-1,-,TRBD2,TGTGCCAGCAGTCGGACTAGCGGGGGGGCCGTGGACCAGTTCTTC,CASSRTSGGAVDQFF
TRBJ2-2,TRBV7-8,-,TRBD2,TGTGCCAGCAGCTTTAGCAGTCGGGGGGGCCTTGGGGAGCTGTTTTTT,CASSFSSRGGLGELFF
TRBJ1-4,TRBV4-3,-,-,TGCGCCAGCAGCCTCAACAGGGTGACAGATTCAACTAATGAAAAACTGTTTTTT,CASSLNRVTDSTNEKLFF
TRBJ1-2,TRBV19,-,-,TGTGCCAGTAGTATAGCTCAGGGGAGCTATGGCTACACCTTC,CASSIAQGSYGYTF
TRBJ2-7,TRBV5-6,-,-,TGTGCCAGCAGCTTCCAGGTACAAGACGAGCAGTACTTC,CASSFQVQDEQYF
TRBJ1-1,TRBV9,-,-,TGTGCCAGCAGCGTAGGTTCGGGAACTGAAGCTTTCTTT,CASSVGSGTEAFF
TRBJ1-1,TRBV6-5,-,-,TGTGCCAGCGGGCCGATTAACACTGAAGCTTTCTTT,CASGPINTEAFF
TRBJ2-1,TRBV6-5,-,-,TGTGCCAGCAGTTACTCGAAAGGATCGAGCGAGTTCTTC,CASSYSKGSSEFF
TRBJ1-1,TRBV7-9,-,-,TGTTCCAGCAGCTCTACAGAGAACACTGAAGCTTTCTTT,CSSSSTENTEAFF
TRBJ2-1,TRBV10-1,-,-,TGCGCCAGCAGTGAGTTGGGGGGGCCCTACAATGAGCAGTTCTTC,CASSELGGPYNEQFF
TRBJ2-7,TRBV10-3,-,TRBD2,TGTGCCATCAGTGGCGGGAGTCACGACGAGCAGTACTTC,CAISGGSHDEQYF
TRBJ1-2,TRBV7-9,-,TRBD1,TGTTCCAGCAGCCCGGGACAGTTCTATGGCTACACCTTC,CSSSPGQFYGYTF
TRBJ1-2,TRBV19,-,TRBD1,TGTGCCAGAAAATGGGACAGGGTGGGCTACACCTTC,CARKWDRVGYTF
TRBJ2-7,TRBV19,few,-,TGTGCCAGTAGTATCGCTGGGGCTAACTACGAGCAGTACTTC,CASSIAGANYEQYF
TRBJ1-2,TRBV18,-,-,TGTGCCAGCTCACCAGAGGGGGGGCCACATGGCTACACCTTC,CASSPEGGPHGYTF
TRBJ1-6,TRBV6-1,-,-,TGTGCCAGCAGTGGCATAGAGGATTCACCCCTCCACTTT,CASSGIEDSPLHF
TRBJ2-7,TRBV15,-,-,TGTGCCACCAGCAGAGATATGGGGAGTACCTACGAGCAGTACTTC,CATSRDMGSTYEQYF